These 8 T cell receptor beta chains share one sample of origin, sequenced in a study of tumor and adjacent non-tumor tissue in lung cancer. RNA was extracted from bulk tissue without any cell sorting. The library came from three nested PCR rounds adapted from ARM-PCR protocols. TCRdb called the multiplex PCR reads again in MiXCR, with one record for every CDR3 protein. This sample has around 79,000 distinct CDR3 sequences, with 55% to 80% found just once. Sample: lung tumor tissue. The receptor source for this set is a middle-aged woman with non-small cell lung cancer.

On this clonotype: This may be a read error: a much more frequent sequence differs by one nucleotide. The chain employs TRBV12-3 or TRBV12-4 and TRBJ1-6, with 8 bases lining up with TRBD1. The CDR3 length is 14 residues. The CDR3 sequence: CASNEDRGNSHLHF. CDR3 nucleotide sequence: TGTGCCAGCAATGAAGACAGGGGTAATTCACACCTCCACTTT.

Sample share makes this clonotype medium-sized. The chain is built from TRBV11-2 and TRBJ2-5, with D perhaps given as TRBD1 or TRBD2 (5 bases each). The CDR3 sequence is 18 residues long. Germline V gene data show CDR1 as SGHAT and CDR2 as FQNNGV. Trimming removed 0 bases at V and 2 bases at J, with 19 bases between. CDR3 protein: CASSLERTGGGRQETQYF. The CDR3 bases are TGTGCCAGCAGCTTAGAGAGAACTGGTGGGGGTCGGCAAGAGACCCAGTACTTC.

J is TRBJ2-5 and V is TRBV5-1; D not certain. In germline, CDR1 is SGHRS, CDR2 YFSETQ. Trimming stripped 1 base from V and 1 base from J, with 14 bases between. The CDR3 extends over 16 amino acids. In nucleotides, the CDR3 is TGCGCCAGCAGCTTGCAGCCGGCGGCCACCCAAGAGACCCAGTACTTC. Protein product: CASSLQPAATQETQYF. Combining the CDR3 with reference TRBV5-1 and TRBJ2-5 gives the whole variable domain KAGVTQTPRYLIKTRGQQVTLSCSPISGHRSVSWYQQTPGQGLQFLFEYFSETQRNKGNFPGRFSGRQFSNSRSEMNVSTLELGDSALYLCASSLQPAATQETQYFGPGTRLLVL.

A note on this clonotype: This could be a read error, since a much larger clone is one nucleotide away. The genes are TRBV4-1 and TRBJ1-5; D unresolved. The length of the CDR3 is 15 residues. Germline-derived CDR1 and CDR2 are MGHRA and YSYEKL. The DNA of the CDR3 is TGCGCCGGCAGCCCACTTGGTGGTTTATATCAGCCCCAGCATTTT. This encodes CAGSPLGGLYQPQHF.

The V and J genes are TRBV11-3 and TRBJ2-7; 8 nucleotides line up with TRBD2. Germline V gene data show CDR1 as SGHNT and CDR2 as YENEEA. The CDR3 spans 14 residues. J gave up 7 bases and V 5 bases, and 10 bases lay outside the gene matches. CDR3 sequence: CASSPPGGVCEQYF. In DNA, the CDR3 is TGTGCCAGCAGCCCCCCGGGGGGGGTGTGTGAGCAGTACTTC.

A note on this clonotype: A read error may produce the germline difference seen at one junction end. The chain combines TRBV4-2 with TRBJ2-1; maybe TRBD1 (6 bases). The CDR3 covers 17 residues. CDR1 is LGHNA, CDR2 YNFKEQ, per germline. CDR3 sequence reads: CTSSQDQATTGYNEQFF. CDR3 DNA sequence: TGTACCAGTAGCCAAGATCAGGCGACGACAGGTTACAATGAGCAGTTCTTC.

Many counts were recorded for this clonotype. The chain uses TRBV7-9 and TRBJ2-1, with D perhaps matching TRBD1 (5 bases). The germline gives CDR1 SEHNR, CDR2 FQNEAQ (reference sequence). Trimming cost V 5 bases and J 7 bases, with 12 bases left between them. The CDR3 has 13 amino acids. The CDR3 loop reads CASSPPPGNEQFF. For the CDR3, the DNA is TGTGCCAGCAGCCCCCCGCCAGGGAATGAGCAGTTCTTC. Filled out from reference TRBV7-9 and TRBJ2-1, the complete variable domain reads DTGVSQNPRHKITKRGQNVTFRCDPISEHNRLYWYRQTLGQGPEFLTYFQNEAQLEKSRLLSDRFSAERPKGSFSTLEIQRTEQGDSAMYLCASSPPPGNEQFFGPGTRLTVL.

This clonotype was detected ten times or more. The V gene is TRBV5-6, the J gene TRBJ2-1; 13 positions match TRBD2. Losses at the gene ends were 2 bases for V and 5 bases for J; bases not matched to a gene: 4. CDR3 length: 16 residues. Germline values: CDR1 SGHDT, CDR2 YYEEEE. The CDR3 bases are TGTGCCAGCAGCTTCCCTGGACTAGCGGGAGACAATGAGCAGTTCTTC. It codes for CASSFPGLAGDNEQFF.